The rows below give T cell receptor beta chains drawn from one sample of a study of blood T cell repertoires in COVID-19. Method: immunoSEQ multiplex PCR; TCRdb's copy keeps in-frame clones and lacks some. The top ten hold roughly 4% of the sample, which has 65,000 or so clones, approximately 84% seen once. Material: peripheral blood. The receptors here all came from a man aged 60 to 69 with acute or convalescent COVID-19. CDR3s include the opening cysteine and the closing phenylalanine or tryptophan. A D gene is named only where the DNA matches it firmly.

D gene	V gene	J gene	CDR3 protein
TRBD1	TRBV5-6	TRBJ2-7	CASSSFGTGAGDEQYF
NA	TRBV7-6	TRBJ1-5	CASSAHLGGQPQHF
TRBD1	TRBV11-2	TRBJ2-5	CASSWGQQETQYF
NA	TRBV6-5	TRBJ1-1	CASSYLGAGFGTEAFF
NA	TRBV7-9	TRBJ1-1	CASLLGGSPGTEAFF
NA	TRBV7-9	TRBJ2-2	CASSHRRGGTGELFF
NA	TRBV2	TRBJ1-2	CASSVVDYTF
TRBD2	TRBV12-5	TRBJ2-3	CASGLPPLAGIQNTQYF
NA	TRBV11-2	TRBJ2-5	CASSLVVGETQYF
NA	TRBV25-1	TRBJ2-5	CASSDAGTLGETQYF
NA	TRBV18	TRBJ1-3	CASSLLLSSGNTIYF
NA	TRBV4-1	TRBJ1-2	CASSQAGGETNYGYTF
TRBD2	TRBV27	TRBJ2-7	CASSSSSGRDEQYF
TRBD1	TRBV19	TRBJ2-3	CASSIELGTGFRSRGTDTQYF
TRBD1	TRBV10-2	TRBJ2-3	CATLQGALSTDTQYF
NA	TRBV19	TRBJ1-1	CATGELWNTEAFF
TRBD2	TRBV7-6	TRBJ2-5	CASSQTKRGLEETQYF
NA	TRBV7-2	TRBJ1-2	CASSPRGRRESYGYTF
NA	TRBV4-1	TRBJ2-1	CASSLPRGNEQFF
NA	TRBV6-6	TRBJ2-3	CASSQQGIADTQYF
NA	TRBV24-1	TRBJ2-2	CATSDLQVGSGELFF
TRBD1	TRBV14	TRBJ2-7	CASSPFDRGLFEQYF
NA	TRBV7-2	TRBJ1-1	CASSEAGAPYTEAFF
NA	TRBV6-4	TRBJ1-1	CASSPGGVNTEAFF
NA	TRBV13	TRBJ2-7	CASSVSPSAFYEQYF
NA	TRBV24-1	TRBJ2-2	CATSDAGGGTGELFF
TRBD2	TRBV6-6	TRBJ2-5	CASSPPGGGETQYF
NA	TRBV5-1	TRBJ1-5	CASREQGGDQPQHF
NA	TRBV10-3	TRBJ2-7	CAISESTRTRSYEQYF
TRBD1	TRBV7-9	TRBJ1-5	CASSLALTGTGRNQPQHF
TRBD1	TRBV11-1	TRBJ2-3	CASSLGQGKDTQYF
NA	TRBV14	TRBJ2-5	CASSQVGETQYF
TRBD1	TRBV5-4	TRBJ1-1	CASSLADRGRTEAFF
TRBD1	TRBV5-4	TRBJ2-7	CASSSFDRDSYEQYF
NA	TRBV7-2	TRBJ2-5	CASSTASGPIQETQYF
NA	TRBV29-1	TRBJ1-1	CSVEDLGSGGFRNTEAFF
NA	TRBV4-1	TRBJ1-2	CASSLNVPAVFYGYTF
TRBD1	TRBV5-5	TRBJ2-1	CASSSQGASYNEQFF
NA	TRBV5-4	TRBJ2-7	CASSLFSQTLGDEQYF
NA	TRBV11-2	TRBJ2-7	CASSLVGRGHEQYF
TRBD1	TRBV29-1	TRBJ1-2	CSVDQPGQGNGYTF
NA	TRBV30	TRBJ2-7	CAWSLLLRGEQYF
TRBD1	TRBV7-9	TRBJ2-1	CASSSQGNEQFF
TRBD1	TRBV9	TRBJ2-7	CASSASQGSSYEQYF
NA	TRBV30	TRBJ1-6	CAWSPWADSPLHF
TRBD1	TRBV25-1	TRBJ2-1	CASTGGSYNEQFF
TRBD1	TRBV19	TRBJ2-1	CASGDRGTDNEQFF
TRBD1	TRBV5-4	TRBJ1-2	CASSSRDRGLYGYTF
TRBD1	TRBV6-1	TRBJ1-2	CASSERDRSDGYTF
NA	TRBV7-2	TRBJ1-4	CASSNKMGRPNEKLFF
NA	TRBV30	TRBJ2-3	CAWKRLADTQYF
TRBD1	TRBV5-1	TRBJ1-1	CASSQGTGGMEAFF
NA	TRBV29-1	TRBJ2-4	CSVEEGRSVNKNIQYF
NA	TRBV6-5	TRBJ2-1	CASRPGHSSYNEQFF
TRBD2	TRBV2	TRBJ2-1	CASSEWGGVYNEQFF
NA	TRBV6-5	TRBJ1-2	CASSYLGAANGYTF
NA	TRBV2	TRBJ2-7	CASSETVPTGEQYF
NA	TRBV30	TRBJ1-1	CAGRGKNTEAFF
TRBD1	TRBV7-9	TRBJ1-2	CASSPTGVDGYTF
NA	TRBV30	TRBJ1-1	CASMRQGRTEAFF